This T cell receptor (beta chain) was sequenced in a study of beta chain features in type 1 diabetes listed by TCRdb under 2018. Background for the entire study: Patients and healthy donors did not differ in mean age, gender distribution, total cell number or subset yield. The study compared the TCRB repertoires of sorted circulating CD4+ T cell subsets in recently diagnosed type 1 diabetes patients with those in matched healthy donors. A total of under 120,000,000 sorted cells were examined across all samples, and RNA yield correlated strongly with the number of cells per subset. Regulatory and stem cell-like memory subsets were isolated from only 8 patients and roughly 8 healthy donors, whereas naive and central memory subsets came from all 30 or so donors.

The paper's findings and limits, for the study overall: The naive, central memory and regulatory TCRB repertoires appeared to resemble one another more closely among patients than among healthy donors. Sequencing cDNA rather than genomic DNA could over-represent highly expressing activated cells, although activation and CD3 levels did not differ between groups. Because small numbers of individuals were included in the HLA sub-analyses, any influence of HLA type on TCRB rearrangement was left unresolved. At VDJ recombination sites, type 1 diabetes patients had fewer insertions and more deleted nucleotides, which implies abnormalities in thymic rearrangement. PCR might favor shorter templates, but patient and control samples were amplified and corrected together, so any skew would affect both groups equally. A moderate but significant shortening of TCRB CDR3 length was observed in type 1 diabetes patients in all four CD4+ subsets.

The entire amount of isolated RNA was reverse transcribed using the High Capacity cDNA Reverse Transcription Kit, so the sequenced TCRB transcripts were expressed ones. Naive, central memory and regulatory T cell samples underwent deep immunoSEQ sequencing, averaging about 3.57 million total reads per sample. After sorted cells were lysed in RLT buffer, RNA was extracted with DNase-treated RNeasy Micro or Mini kits, with the choice depending on cell number. To prevent cross-contamination, each cell subset was processed individually, whereas patient and healthy donor samples were processed jointly. The immunoSEQ multiplex PCR was used to amplify TCRB sequences from cDNA, generating 87-bp fragments that spanned the CDR3 region. Sequencing of the amplicons was done on the Illumina HiSeq platform. As for the authors' bioinformatics: Synthetic template baselines were used to correct PCR bias computationally, reads within Hamming distance 2 were collapsed, and singletons that could not be merged were discarded. Reads were aligned to IMGT to assign V, D and J genes, CDR3 length, and insertions or deletions at six rearrangement sites. Clonotype counts were normalized to sorted cell number within each subset before computing true diversity and Gini coefficients with the tcR R package. Repertoire sharing was quantified using the overlap coefficient calculated on TCRB nucleotide sequences. This is the immuneACCESS table as TCRdb keeps it, with only in-frame sequences that have V and J called. A part of the clones is gone; compared with another copy, unresolved V genes explain less than half, and the rest is unexplained. V and J calls and clone size are those listed in that table; D and trimming were worked out from the DNA. Within this sample are around 250,000 clones, with around 26% of them counted one time only. The ten largest account for roughly 4% of the sample.

Each donor gave one peripheral blood draw, approximately 110 mL on average, collected into heparinised tubes. Using a panel that included CD45RO, CCR7, CD25, CD127, CD95 and CD27, naive, central memory, regulatory and stem cell-like memory CD4+ T cells were sorted on a BD FACSAria II. Every sorted population had a purity above 95%. PBMCs were isolated right away by Lymphoprep density gradient centrifugation and were stained directly, without culture. Samples were stained and sorted in pairs, with one healthy donor and one patient per experiment, so that batch effects were minimized. The CDR3 goes from the cysteine to the phenylalanine over 14 residues. The CDR3 DNA has 42 bases and is translated from base 1. As encoded in the germline V gene (reference sequence), CDR1 is GTSNPN while CDR2 is SVGIG. V and J are truncated by 4 bases and 1 base respectively, leaving an intervening sequence of 10 bases.

Comment on this clone: Which antigen it targets is not known. One base away there is no much larger clone; base qualities are not given.

The TCR was taken from a man under 40 in good health. Sequences were obtained from central memory CD4+ T cells from blood. The chain couples TRBV30 to TRBJ2-2; TRBD1 is possibly the D segment (6 matching bases). The CDR3 loop reads CAWKQGRNTGELFF. The bases read TGTGCCTGGAAGCAGGGGAGGAACACCGGGGAGCTGTTTTTT.